This entry lists 8 T cell receptor beta chains sequenced from one sample in a study of OX40 agonist ivuxolimab in advanced cancers. Libraries were prepared by immunoSEQ multiplex PCR; TCRdb keeps only in-frame clonotypes and omits some of them. Among about 33,000 clones listed, roughly 80% were seen once. The material sequenced was CD4+ or CD8+ T cells sorted from blood, taken in a trial of the OX40 agonist ivuxolimab. Receptors originate from an adult with an advanced solid tumor such as melanoma, head and neck, liver or kidney cancer.

The chain couples TRBV30 to TRBJ2-1; D call uncertain. Trimming shortened V by 4 bases and J by 0 bases, and 4 bases separated the two germline ends. The CDR3 consists of 12 residues. CDR1 and CDR2 (germline): GTSNPN, SVGIG (reference sequence). In DNA form, the CDR3 reads TGTGCCTGGACGCTCTCCTACAATGAGCAGTTCTTC. Amino acids: CAWTLSYNEQFF.

The chain couples TRBV9 to TRBJ1-2; 7 bases align to TRBD1. The ends lost 3 bases at V and 2 bases at J; junction bases unmatched: 7. The CDR3 totals 15 residues. From germline, CDR1 is SGDLS and CDR2 YYNGEE. The CDR3 coding sequence is TGTGCCAGCAGCGCCGACAGGGACTACAACTATGGCTACACCTTC. This sequence encodes CASSADRDYNYGYTF.

The gene calls are TRBV6-5 and TRBJ2-3, with 8 bases identical to TRBD1. This CDR3 spans 15 amino acids. V gave up 6 bases and J gave up 2 bases; unmatched junction bases: 7. Per germline, CDR1 MNHEY and CDR2 SVGAGI. The CDR3 bases are TGTGCCAGCAGACCGGGACAGGCAAACACAGATACGCAGTATTTT. This codes for CASRPGQANTDTQYF.

The CDR3 coding sequence is TGTGCCAGCAGCCGGGGACAGAGGAATCAGCCCCAGCATTTT. Its translation is CASSRGQRNQPQHF. This chain joins TRBV21-1 and TRBJ1-5; TRBD1 is the table's D call, not checked against the DNA. TRBV21-1 is deemed a pseudogene. This CDR3 region has 14 residues.

This chain joins TRBV7-9 and TRBJ2-1; D remains ambiguous. V was pared by 4 bases and J by 10 bases, with 11 bases between. Germline values: CDR1 SEHNR, CDR2 FQNEAQ (reference sequence). The length of the CDR3 is 12 residues. The CDR3 bases are TGTGCCAGCAGCTACGGACGGCCGGAGCAGTTCTTC. The encoded protein is CASSYGRPEQFF.

The rearrangement uses TRBV10-3 and TRBJ1-5; 7 nucleotides line up with TRBD1. Germline CDR1 is ENHRY and CDR2 is SYGVKD. V trimming: 0 bases; J trimming: 6 bases; junction bases outside the gene matches: 8. The CDR3 loop spans 16 amino acids. The CDR3 bases are TGTGCCATCAGTGAGTCCATGGGACAGTCCAGTCAGCCCCAGCATTTT. This translates into CAISESMGQSSQPQHF.

The V call is TRBV6-4, the J call TRBJ2-3, with D hard to call. Trimming stripped 3 bases from V and 4 bases from J, with 11 bases between. Germline CDR1 reads MRHNA; CDR2 reads SNTAGT. This CDR3 has 14 residues. The CDR3 is CASSESSGADTQYF. CDR3 DNA sequence: TGTGCCAGCAGTGAATCTTCAGGCGCAGATACGCAGTATTTT.

The gene calls are TRBV11-2 and TRBJ2-7, with TRBD2 identical over 12 bases. The CDR3 loop spans 16 amino acids. With 5 bases clipped from V and 1 base from J, the junction kept 6 bases outside the gene matches. The germline gives CDR1 SGHAT, CDR2 FQNNGV. The CDR3 protein is CASSRSTSGGSYEQYF. As DNA, the CDR3 is TGTGCCAGCAGCCGGTCAACTAGCGGGGGGTCCTACGAGCAGTACTTC.